Below are 7 T cell receptor beta chains sequenced from a single sample in a study of shared clonotypes between healthy human individuals. TCRdb keeps only in-frame clones here, not all; method: immunoSEQ multiplex PCR. This sample yields 2 million to 3 million clones, of which 93% are seen a single time; roughly 0.36% belongs to the top ten. Sequencing input: naive CD4+ T cells from PBMCs. The subset denotes: CD45RA+ positively selected. Source of these receptors: a man aged 18 to 29 in good health. Some clones in this sample may be carry-over from other donors' samples.

J is TRBJ1-1 and V is TRBV5-1; 7 nucleotides align to TRBD1. V shed 4 bases, J shed 3 bases, and the junction held 15 bases outside the gene matches. Per the germline V gene, CDR1 is SGHRS and CDR2 is YFSETQ. This CDR3 contains 17 residues. In nucleotides, the CDR3 is TGCGCCAGCAGCCTAAAACCTACGTTAGGGGGCGACACTGAAGCTTTCTTT. Translated: CASSLKPTLGGDTEAFF.

The V call is TRBV6-6, the J call TRBJ2-1; 9 bases match TRBD2. Germline V gene lookup returns CDR1 MNHNY and CDR2 SVGAGI (reference sequence). The CDR3 is 16 amino acids. V was clipped by 4 bases and J by 7 bases; unmatched bases: 11. CDR3 residues: CASSSAPAGGSNEQFF. The CDR3 nucleotides are TGTGCCAGCAGTTCCGCCCCAGCGGGAGGTTCTAATGAGCAGTTCTTC.

The chain recombines TRBV23-1 with TRBJ1-5; D is unclear. TRBV23-1 is reported as an ORF; its role is uncertain. With 4 bases removed from V and 3 bases from J, the gap between germline ends came to 19 bases. The CDR3 runs 17 residues. The CDR3 DNA follows: TGCGCCAGCAGTCCCCCCTGGGTCGCGAGGAACAATCAGCCCCAGCATTTT. Amino acid sequence: CASSPPWVARNNQPQHF.

The chain carries TRBV6-5 and TRBJ2-2; 8 nucleotides match TRBD2. The V gene end was trimmed by 6 bases and the J gene end by 3 bases; junction bases not matched to a gene: 6. CDR3 length: 15 amino acids. Germline V gives CDR1 MNHEY, CDR2 SVGAGI. CDR3 bases: TGTGCCAGCAGGCGAGCGGGAGTGGACACCGGGGAGCTGTTTTTT. This encodes CASRRAGVDTGELFF.

V gene TRBV5-1 combines with J gene TRBJ2-7, with D tentatively TRBD2 (6 bases). V lost 4 bases and J 2 bases, leaving 16 bases between the germline ends. CDR1 and CDR2 (germline): SGHRS, YFSETQ. There are 15 residues in the CDR3. As DNA, the CDR3 is TGCGCCAGCAGCCTGGGCGGGGCCCAGGCCTACGAGCAGTACTTC. Translating it yields CASSLGGAQAYEQYF.

J is TRBJ1-4 and V is TRBV18; 7 bases are shared with TRBD1. Germline values: CDR1 KGHSH, CDR2 LQKENI. CDR3 length equals 14 residues. Trimming removed 8 bases from V and 0 bases from J; junction bases left unmatched: 3. In DNA, the CDR3 is TGTGCCAGCGGCAGGGGGACAACTAATGAAAAACTGTTTTTT. Amino acids: CASGRGTTNEKLFF. Complete variable domain (other parts from reference TRBV18 and TRBJ1-4): NAGVMQNPRHLVRRRGQEARLRCSPMKGHSHVYWYRQLPEEGLKFMVYLQKENIIDESGMPKERFSAEFPKEGPSILRIQQVVRGDSAAYFCASGRGTTNEKLFFGSGTQLSVL.

The chain uses TRBV5-4 and TRBJ2-3; 8 nucleotides line up with TRBD2. Germline CDR1 reads SGHNT; CDR2 reads YYREEE (reference sequence). The CDR3 extends over 16 amino acids. The junction had 6 bases not matched to a gene; V was cut back by 1 base and J by 2 bases. The CDR3 spells CASSLFLAGNTDTQYF. DNA for the CDR3: TGTGCCAGCAGCTTGTTTCTAGCGGGTAACACAGATACGCAGTATTTT.